This TCR beta chain was documented in a study of T cell responses to AZD1222 COVID-19 vaccine. Germline V gene lookup returns CDR1 SGHTA and CDR2 FQGNSA. With 5 bases removed from V and 7 bases from J, the gap between germline ends came to 17 bases. This CDR3 spans 14 amino acids. Only in-frame clones appear in the TCRdb table, and some are missing; sequencing was by immunoSEQ multiplex PCR. The data hold some 130,000 clones, with roughly 90% observed a single time. The receptor was derived from an adult in good health. V usage is TRBV7-2 and J usage is TRBJ1-2; tentative D call: TRBD1 (6 bases). Sample: peripheral blood, taken on day 0 of AZD1222 vaccination. The chain's CDR3 is CASSHGAGEGGYTF. DNA of the CDR3: TGTGCCAGCAGCCATGGCGCAGGGGAGGGTGGCTACACCTTC.